This entry is about one T cell receptor beta chain. This sample stems from a study of blood T cell repertoires in COVID-19. At the level of the study: Acute and convalescent COVID-19 samples came from the United States, Italy and Spain. Sources were T cells, B-cell-depleted T cells, or PBMCs; the material itself was cDNA or gDNA.

Enrolment of Seattle patients took place during active infection, and they were followed longitudinally. From germline, CDR1 is MGHRA and CDR2 YSYEKL. V shed 0 bases and J shed 5 bases, with 10 bases lying between them. The CDR3 extends over 14 amino acids. The authors' processing: Amplification from reference gene primers served as the basis for estimated nucleated cell counts. Method: immunoSEQ multiplex PCR; TCRdb's copy keeps in-frame clones and lacks some. V and J calls and clone size come straight from that table; D and trimming were deduced from the DNA. The sample has 350,000 to 450,000 clones; about 86% are singletons.

V and J are TRBV4-1 and TRBJ2-5, with a tentative D call TRBD1 (6 bases). Sequencing used peripheral blood. The source is a woman in her sixties or seventies with COVID-19, enrolled during active disease. Here the CDR3 reads CASSQDGGWETQYF. CDR3 DNA: TGCGCCAGCAGCCAAGATGGGGGCTGGGAGACCCAGTACTTC.